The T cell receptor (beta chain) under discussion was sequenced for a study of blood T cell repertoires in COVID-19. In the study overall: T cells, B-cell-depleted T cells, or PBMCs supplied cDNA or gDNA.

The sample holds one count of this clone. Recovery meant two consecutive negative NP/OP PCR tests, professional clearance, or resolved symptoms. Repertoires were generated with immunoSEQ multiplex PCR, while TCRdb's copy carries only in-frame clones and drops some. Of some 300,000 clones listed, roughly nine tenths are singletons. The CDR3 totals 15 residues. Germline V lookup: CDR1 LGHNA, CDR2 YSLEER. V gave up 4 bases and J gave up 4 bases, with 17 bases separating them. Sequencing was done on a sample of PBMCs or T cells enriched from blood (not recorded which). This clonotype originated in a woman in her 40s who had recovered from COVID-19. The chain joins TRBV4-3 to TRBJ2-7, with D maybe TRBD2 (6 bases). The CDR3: CASSRDGGTGYEQYF. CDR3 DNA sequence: TGCGCCAGCAGCCGAGATGGCGGGACCGGGTACGAGCAGTACTTC.